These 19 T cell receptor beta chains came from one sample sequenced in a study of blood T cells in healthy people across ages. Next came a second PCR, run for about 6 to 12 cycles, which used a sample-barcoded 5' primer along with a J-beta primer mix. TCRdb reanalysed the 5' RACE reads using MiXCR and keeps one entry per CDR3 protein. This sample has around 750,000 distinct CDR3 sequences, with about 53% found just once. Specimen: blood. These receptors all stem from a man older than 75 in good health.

In DNA, the CDR3 is TGTGCCAGCAGTGCCTCGGCTGGCACTGAAGCTTTCTTT. Its translation: CASSASAGTEAFF. The V and J genes are TRBV6-1 and TRBJ1-1, with unresolved D. The CDR3 contains 13 residues. Germline V lookup: CDR1 MNHNS, CDR2 SASEGT. The ends were cut back, 4 bases at V and 4 bases at J, with 10 bases in the middle.

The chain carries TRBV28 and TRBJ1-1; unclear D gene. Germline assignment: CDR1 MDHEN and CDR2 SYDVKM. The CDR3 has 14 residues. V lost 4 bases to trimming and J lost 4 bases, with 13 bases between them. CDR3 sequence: CASSYIGEGTEAFF. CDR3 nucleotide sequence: TGTGCCAGCAGTTACATCGGGGAGGGCACTGAAGCTTTCTTT.

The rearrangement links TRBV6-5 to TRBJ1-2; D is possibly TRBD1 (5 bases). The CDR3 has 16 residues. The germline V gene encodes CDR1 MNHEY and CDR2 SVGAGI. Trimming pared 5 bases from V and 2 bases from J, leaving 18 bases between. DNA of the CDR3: TGTGCCAGCAGTCCCTTTGGATACGGGGCCAACTATGGCTACACCTTC. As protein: CASSPFGYGANYGYTF.

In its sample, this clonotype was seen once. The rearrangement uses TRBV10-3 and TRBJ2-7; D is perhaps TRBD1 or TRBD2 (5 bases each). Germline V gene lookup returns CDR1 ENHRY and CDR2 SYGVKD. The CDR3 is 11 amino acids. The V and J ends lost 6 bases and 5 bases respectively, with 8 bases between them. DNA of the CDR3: TGTGCCATCAGGAGAGGGGACGAGCAGTACTTC. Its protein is CAIRRGDEQYF.

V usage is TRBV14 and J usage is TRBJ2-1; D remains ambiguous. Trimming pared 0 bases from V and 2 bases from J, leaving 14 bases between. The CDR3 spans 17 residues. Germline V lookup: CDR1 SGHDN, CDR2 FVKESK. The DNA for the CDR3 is TGTGCCAGCAGCCAAGATCTGTACGGGCTACCCTACAATGAGCAGTTCTTC. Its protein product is CASSQDLYGLPYNEQFF.

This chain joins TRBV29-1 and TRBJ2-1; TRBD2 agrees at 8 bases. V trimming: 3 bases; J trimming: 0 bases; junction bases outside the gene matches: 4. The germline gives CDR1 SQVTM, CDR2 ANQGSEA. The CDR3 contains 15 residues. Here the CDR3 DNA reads TGCAGCGTTGAGACTAGCGCCTACTCCTACAATGAGCAGTTCTTC. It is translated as CSVETSAYSYNEQFF.

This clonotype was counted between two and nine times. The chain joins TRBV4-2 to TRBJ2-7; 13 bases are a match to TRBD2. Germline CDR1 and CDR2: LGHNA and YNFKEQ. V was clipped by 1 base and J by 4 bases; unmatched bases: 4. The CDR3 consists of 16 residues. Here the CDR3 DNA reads TGTGCCAGCAGCCAAGTCCAGACTAGCGGGAGGTACGAGCAGTACTTC. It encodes CASSQVQTSGRYEQYF.

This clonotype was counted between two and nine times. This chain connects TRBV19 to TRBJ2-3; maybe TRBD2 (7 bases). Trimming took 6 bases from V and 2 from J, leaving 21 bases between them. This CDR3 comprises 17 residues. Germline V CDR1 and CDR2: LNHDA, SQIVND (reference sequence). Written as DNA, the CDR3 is TGTGCCAGTAGCCTAGGGACGAGCGGGACAATCACAGATACGCAGTATTTT. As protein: CASSLGTSGTITDTQYF.

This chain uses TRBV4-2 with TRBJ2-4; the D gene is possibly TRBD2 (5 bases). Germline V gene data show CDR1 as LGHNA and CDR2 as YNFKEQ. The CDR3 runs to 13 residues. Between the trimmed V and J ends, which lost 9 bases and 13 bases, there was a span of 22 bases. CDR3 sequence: CASFSGNNNEQYF. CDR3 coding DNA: TGTGCCAGTTTCTCCGGGAATAACAATGAGCAGTACTTC.

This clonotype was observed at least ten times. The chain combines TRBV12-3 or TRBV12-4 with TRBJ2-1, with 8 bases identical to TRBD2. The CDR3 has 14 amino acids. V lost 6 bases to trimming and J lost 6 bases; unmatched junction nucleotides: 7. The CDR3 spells CASSPSTSANEQFF. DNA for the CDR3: TGTGCCAGCAGCCCATCGACTAGCGCCAATGAGCAGTTCTTC.

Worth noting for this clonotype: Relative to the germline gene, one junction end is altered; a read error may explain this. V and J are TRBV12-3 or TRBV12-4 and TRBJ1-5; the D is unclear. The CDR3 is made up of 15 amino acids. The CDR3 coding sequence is TGTGCCAGCAGTACTCGCCGGCCGATTAATCGGCCCCAGCATTTT. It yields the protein CASSTRRPINRPQHF.

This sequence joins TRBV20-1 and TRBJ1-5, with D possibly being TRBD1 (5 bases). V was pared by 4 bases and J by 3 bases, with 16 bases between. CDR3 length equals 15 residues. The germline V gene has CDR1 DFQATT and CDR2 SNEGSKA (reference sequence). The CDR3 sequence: CSAKGRAQINQPQHF. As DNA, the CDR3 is TGCAGTGCTAAGGGACGGGCCCAAATCAATCAGCCCCAGCATTTT.

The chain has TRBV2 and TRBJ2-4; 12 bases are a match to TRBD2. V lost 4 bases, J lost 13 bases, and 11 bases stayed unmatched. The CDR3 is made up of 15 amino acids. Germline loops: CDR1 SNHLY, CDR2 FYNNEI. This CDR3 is CASSALAGGPGEQYF. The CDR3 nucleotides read TGTGCCAGCAGTGCTCTAGCGGGAGGGCCAGGAGAGCAGTACTTC.

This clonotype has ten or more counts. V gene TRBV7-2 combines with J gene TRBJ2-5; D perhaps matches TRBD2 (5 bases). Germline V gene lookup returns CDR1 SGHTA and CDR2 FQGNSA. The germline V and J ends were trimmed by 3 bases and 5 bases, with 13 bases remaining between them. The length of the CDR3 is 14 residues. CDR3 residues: CASSLVLVKETQYF. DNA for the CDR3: TGTGCCAGCAGCTTGGTACTAGTAAAGGAGACCCAGTACTTC. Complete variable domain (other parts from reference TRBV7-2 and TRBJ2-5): GAGVSQSPSNKVTEKGKDVELRCDPISGHTALYWYRQSLGQGLEFLIYFQGNSAPDKSGLPSDRFSAERTGGSVSTLTIQRTQQEDSAVYLCASSLVLVKETQYFGPGTRLLVL.

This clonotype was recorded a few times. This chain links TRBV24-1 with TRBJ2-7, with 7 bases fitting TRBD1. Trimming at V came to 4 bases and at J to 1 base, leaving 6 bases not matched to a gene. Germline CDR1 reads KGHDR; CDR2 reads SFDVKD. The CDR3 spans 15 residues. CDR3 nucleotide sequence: TGTGCCACCAGTGAGTCCGGGACAGCGTCCTACGAGCAGTACTTC. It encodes CATSESGTASYEQYF.

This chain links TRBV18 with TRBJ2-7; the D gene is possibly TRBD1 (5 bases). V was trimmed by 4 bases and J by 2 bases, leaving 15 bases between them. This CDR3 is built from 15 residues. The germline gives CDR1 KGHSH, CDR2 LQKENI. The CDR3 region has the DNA TGTGCCAGCTCACACCCGACAGAAAGCACCTACGAGCAGTACTTC. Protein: CASSHPTESTYEQYF.

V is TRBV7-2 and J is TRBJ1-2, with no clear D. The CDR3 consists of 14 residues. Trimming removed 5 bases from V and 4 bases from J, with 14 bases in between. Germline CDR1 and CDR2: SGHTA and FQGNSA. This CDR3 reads CASSTTGKVYGYTF. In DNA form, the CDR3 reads TGTGCCAGCAGCACGACCGGGAAAGTCTATGGCTACACCTTC.

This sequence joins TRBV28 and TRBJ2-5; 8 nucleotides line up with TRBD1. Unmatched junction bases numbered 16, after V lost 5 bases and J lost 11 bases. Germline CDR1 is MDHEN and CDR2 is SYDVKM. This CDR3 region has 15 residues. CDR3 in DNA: TGTGCCAGCAGTATACCAAGGACAGGGCCGAGGGAGCAGTACTTC. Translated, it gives CASSIPRTGPREQYF.

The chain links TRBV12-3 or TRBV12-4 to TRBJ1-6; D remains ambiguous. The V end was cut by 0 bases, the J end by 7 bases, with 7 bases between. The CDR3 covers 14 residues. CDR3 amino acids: CASSLAPDNSPLHF. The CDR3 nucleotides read TGTGCCAGCAGTTTAGCGCCGGACAATTCACCCCTCCACTTT.